Below, 16 T cell receptor beta chains from the same sample are listed, as sequenced in a study of shared clonotypes between healthy human individuals. Profiling relied on immunoSEQ multiplex PCR, and the TCRdb table lists in-frame clones only, not all of them. The table lists hundreds of thousands of clones, around 97% of them singletons. The sequencing sample was made of naive CD4+ T cells sorted from blood. Sample subset: CD45RA+ positively selected. The receptor source for this set is a woman in her 30s in good health.

The chain carries TRBV9 and TRBJ2-3; D unclear. This CDR3 is 11 amino acids long. V dropped 0 bases and J dropped 6 bases, with 2 bases sitting between them. The germline CDR1 and CDR2 sequences are SGDLS and YYNGEE. The CDR3, as DNA: TGTGCCAGCAGCGTAGCGGATACGCAGTATTTT. It yields the protein CASSVADTQYF.

The chain recombines TRBV5-1 with TRBJ2-3, with 9 bases fitting TRBD2. Germline V gives CDR1 SGHRS, CDR2 YFSETQ. The V and J ends lost 4 bases and 1 base, in that order; junction bases with no gene match: 4. The CDR3 is 15 residues long. The CDR3 sequence: CASSPRTSGTDTQYF. CDR3 DNA: TGCGCCAGCAGCCCGCGGACTAGCGGCACAGATACGCAGTATTTT.

The chain employs TRBV30 and TRBJ1-1; D remains ambiguous. The germline V gene has CDR1 GTSNPN and CDR2 SVGIG (reference sequence). Trimming pared 0 bases from V and 10 bases from J, leaving 9 bases between. There are 11 residues in the CDR3. The CDR3 DNA follows: TGTGCCTGGAGTGTTGCTGGGAGAGCTTTCTTT. Protein sequence: CAWSVAGRAFF.

The V gene is TRBV10-1, the J gene TRBJ2-5; TRBD1 aligns across 10 bases. Germline CDR1 reads WNHNN; CDR2 reads SYGVQD (reference sequence). The CDR3 spans 14 residues. V shed 8 bases, J shed 5 bases, and the junction held 8 bases outside the gene matches. DNA of the CDR3: TGCGCCAGCCAACCGACAGGGGGCGAGGAGACCCAGTACTTC. Translated, it gives CASQPTGGEETQYF.

The chain joins TRBV6-1 to TRBJ2-1, with D possibly being TRBD1 (6 bases). The CDR3 length is 17 residues. Trimming removed 4 bases from V and 0 bases from J, with 16 bases in between. The germline V gene has CDR1 MNHNS and CDR2 SASEGT. The CDR3 sequence is CASSVHGQTRSYNEQFF. CDR3 nucleotides: TGTGCCAGCAGTGTACATGGACAGACCCGCTCCTACAATGAGCAGTTCTTC.

V is TRBV2 and J is TRBJ1-6, with D hard to call. The V end was cut by 5 bases, the J end by 10 bases, with 18 bases between. Germline CDR1 is SNHLY and CDR2 is FYNNEI. The CDR3 length is 15 residues. The CDR3 sequence: CASSSSTRISSPLHF. The CDR3 DNA sequence: TGTGCCAGCAGTTCTTCTACACGGATAAGCTCACCCCTCCACTTT.

V is TRBV25-1 and J is TRBJ2-7; D ambiguous. The length of the CDR3 is 15 residues. Germline values: CDR1 MGHDK, CDR2 SYGVNS. Trimming pared 3 bases from V and 4 bases from J, leaving 16 bases between. CDR3 sequence: CASSDTGPSTYEQYF. The CDR3 coding sequence is TGTGCCAGCAGTGACACCGGACCGAGCACTTACGAGCAGTACTTC.

The genes are TRBV6-6 and TRBJ2-3, with D hard to call. The CDR3 length is 13 residues. Germline CDR1 MNHNY, CDR2 SVGAGI (reference sequence). The V end was cut by 4 bases, the J end by 0 bases, with 5 bases between. The CDR3 is CASSSGSTDTQYF. DNA for the CDR3: TGTGCCAGCAGTTCCGGCAGCACAGATACGCAGTATTTT.

This chain links TRBV5-1 with TRBJ2-3; TRBD1 agrees at 8 bases. This CDR3 is built from 15 residues. The ends lost 0 bases at V and 5 bases at J; junction bases unmatched: 5. Germline V gene lookup returns CDR1 SGHRS and CDR2 YFSETQ. In DNA, the CDR3 is TGCGCCAGCAGCTTGGACGGACAGGGAATAGATACGCAGTATTTT. Translated, it gives CASSLDGQGIDTQYF.

The chain has TRBV7-3 and TRBJ2-7, with D perhaps given as TRBD1 or TRBD2 (5 bases each). CDR1 and CDR2 from the germline V gene are SGHTA and FQGTGA. CDR3 length: 12 residues. The germline V and J ends were trimmed by 5 bases and 12 bases, with 17 bases remaining between them. CDR3 residues: CASSPLGTIVYF. DNA for the CDR3: TGTGCCAGCAGCCCCCTAGGGACCATCGTGTACTTC.

The V and J genes are TRBV28 and TRBJ2-2; 8 bases are a match to TRBD1. The CDR3 is made up of 17 amino acids. Germline assignment: CDR1 MDHEN and CDR2 SYDVKM. V trimming: 7 bases; J trimming: 3 bases; junction bases outside the gene matches: 13. The CDR3, as DNA: TGTGCCAGCACCCCCTGGACAGGGTCTAGCGACACCGGGGAGCTGTTTTTT. Its protein is CASTPWTGSSDTGELFF.

The chain combines TRBV28 with TRBJ2-4; 8 nucleotides match TRBD2. Per the germline V gene, CDR1 is MDHEN and CDR2 is SYDVKM. J was trimmed by 2 bases and V by 5 bases; bases with no gene match: 20. The CDR3 sequence is 20 residues long. DNA of the CDR3: TGTGCCAGCAGTCTAATGACTATCAAGCGGGAGCATTGGACCAAAAACATTCAGTACTTC. Protein: CASSLMTIKREHWTKNIQYF.

This clone was seen only once. The chain combines TRBV5-1 with TRBJ2-1; D not certain. This CDR3 has 12 residues. The V gene lost 3 bases and the J gene lost 7 bases, with 8 bases spanning the gap. Germline lookup yields CDR1 SGHRS and CDR2 YFSETQ. The CDR3 here is CASSSDGNEQFF. In DNA form, the CDR3 reads TGCGCCAGCAGCTCGGACGGGAATGAGCAGTTCTTC.

V gene TRBV19 combines with J gene TRBJ2-1; TRBD2 matches at 12 bases. Germline V gene lookup returns CDR1 LNHDA and CDR2 SQIVND (reference sequence). The CDR3 spans 14 residues. The junction had 5 bases not matched to a gene; V was cut back by 8 bases and J by 6 bases. CDR3 coding DNA: TGTGCCAGTTCTACGGGACTAGCGGGCAATGAGCAGTTCTTC. Protein product: CASSTGLAGNEQFF. The full variable domain, rest sourced from reference TRBV19 and TRBJ2-1, is DGGITQSPKYLFRKEGQNVTLSCEQNLNHDAMYWYRQDPGQGLRLIYYSQIVNDFQKGDIAEGYSVSREKKESFPLTVTSAQKNPTAFYLCASSTGLAGNEQFFGPGTRLTVL.

The chain has TRBV27 and TRBJ2-3, with D unclear. This CDR3 contains 14 residues. V was cut by 3 bases and J by 2 bases, with 9 bases left in between. Germline V gene lookup returns CDR1 MNHEY and CDR2 SMNVEV (reference sequence). CDR3 in DNA: TGTGCCAGCAGTTTCAACAGCTACACAGATACGCAGTATTTT. Protein product: CASSFNSYTDTQYF.

The chain combines TRBV27 with TRBJ2-2; the D is unclear. Germline assignment: CDR1 MNHEY and CDR2 SMNVEV (reference sequence). The CDR3 totals 14 residues. V shed 6 bases and J shed 3 bases, with 11 bases lying between them. CDR3 DNA: TGTGCCAGCAGCCGTTATCGGGACACCGGGGAGCTGTTTTTT. It encodes CASSRYRDTGELFF.